Following are 5 T cell receptor beta chains from one sample sequenced in a study of human T cells and chemical hapten exposure. TCRdb processed the RACE reads anew with MiXCR; each CDR3 protein has one entry. The data hold 140,000 or so distinct CDR3 sequences, with approximately 10% observed a single time. The time point was: patch test 2, 6 weeks after DPC sensitization. As to treatment: therapeutic diphenylcyclopropenone sensitization with weekly scalp DPC. The starting material was whole blood, obtained in connection with sensitization to the hapten diphenylcyclopropenone (DPC). These receptors originate from a woman in her forties or fifties with alopecia areata. Some clones in this sample may be carry-over from other donors' samples.

The rearrangement uses TRBV2 and TRBJ2-2; 7 positions match TRBD1. The V gene end was trimmed by 6 bases and the J gene end by 1 base; junction bases not matched to a gene: 5. The CDR3 contains 15 residues. Germline V CDR1 and CDR2: SNHLY, FYNNEI. The CDR3 loop reads CASRGTARNTGELFF. The CDR3 region has the DNA TGTGCCAGCAGAGGGACAGCGAGGAACACCGGGGAGCTGTTTTTT.

The sample holds many counts of this clonotype. V is TRBV28 and J is TRBJ2-7, with TRBD2 as a possible D gene (6 bases). The germline V and J ends were trimmed by 6 bases and 2 bases, with 8 bases remaining between them. From germline, CDR1 is MDHEN and CDR2 SYDVKM. The CDR3 runs to 12 residues. CDR3 sequence (DNA): TGTGCCAGCAGCCCGGGGGCCTACGAGCAGTACTTC. It is translated as CASSPGAYEQYF.

V usage is TRBV6-7 and J usage is TRBJ1-5; 10 bases line up with TRBD1. TRBV6-7 is known as an ORF, though its function is uncertain. The junction had 7 bases not matched to a gene; V was cut back by 2 bases and J by 0 bases. The CDR3 is 18 residues long. Here the CDR3 DNA reads TGTGCCAGCAGTTACGCCCTTGACAGGGGGCATAGCAATCAGCCCCAGCATTTT. This encodes CASSYALDRGHSNQPQHF.

The chain recombines TRBV29-1 with TRBJ2-5, with no clear D. Looked up from germline, CDR1 is SQVTM and CDR2 is ANQGSEA. Trimming shortened V by 7 bases and J by 1 base, and 10 bases separated the two germline ends. The CDR3 loop spans 12 amino acids. Here the CDR3 reads CSAGNGQETQYF. CDR3 DNA: TGCAGCGCCGGAAACGGCCAAGAGACCCAGTACTTC.

This clonotype was detected only a few times. V and J are TRBV29-1 and TRBJ2-5; no reliable D call. The CDR3 is made up of 13 amino acids. CDR1 is SQVTM, CDR2 ANQGSEA, per germline. V lost 3 bases to trimming and J lost 1 base, with 9 bases between them. CDR3 sequence: CSVDSRTQETQYF. CDR3 bases: TGCAGCGTTGATAGTCGGACCCAAGAGACCCAGTACTTC. The full variable domain, its missing parts supplied by reference TRBV29-1 and TRBJ2-5, is SAVISQKPSRDICQRGTSLTIQCQVDSQVTMMFWYRQQPGQSLTLIATANQGSEATYESGFVIDKFPISRPNLTFSTLTVSNMSPEDSSIYLCSVDSRTQETQYFGPGTRLLVL.